One and the same sample provided the 15 T cell receptor beta chains below, sequenced in a study of blood T cell repertoires in COVID-19. The method was immunoSEQ multiplex PCR; TCRdb's version includes in-frame clones alone and lacks a portion of them. Of some 400,000 clones in the sample, around 87% were seen once. What was sequenced was PBMCs or T cells enriched from blood (not recorded which). The receptors come from a man younger than 45 who had recovered from COVID-19.

The gene calls are TRBV4-2 and TRBJ2-2; D uncertain. Trimming pared 0 bases from V and 5 bases from J, leaving 7 bases between. The germline CDR1 and CDR2 sequences are LGHNA and YNFKEQ. This CDR3 is 14 amino acids long. The CDR3 region has the DNA TGTGCCAGCAGCCAAGAGGCTAGAACCGGGGAGCTGTTTTTT. It codes for CASSQEARTGELFF.

The chain employs TRBV7-2 and TRBJ1-2; TRBD1 might be the D (5 bases). The CDR3 runs 13 residues. Germline lookup yields CDR1 SGHTA and CDR2 FQGNSA. The V gene lost 2 bases and the J gene lost 14 bases, with 18 bases spanning the gap. The CDR3 sequence is CASSLSGFSISTF. Here the CDR3 DNA reads TGTGCCAGCAGCTTATCAGGGTTCTCTATTTCTACCTTC.

This clone was detected a few times. The V and J genes are TRBV27 and TRBJ2-2; no clear D. The CDR3 extends over 13 amino acids. The ends were cut back, 3 bases at V and 1 base at J, with 3 bases in the middle. Germline V gene lookup returns CDR1 MNHEY and CDR2 SMNVEV (reference sequence). CDR3 nucleotide sequence: TGTGCCAGCAGTTTCGGGAACACCGGGGAGCTGTTTTTT. Amino acid sequence: CASSFGNTGELFF.

This chain joins TRBV19 and TRBJ2-2; possible D gene TRBD1, 5 bases. Germline-derived CDR1 and CDR2 are LNHDA and SQIVND (reference sequence). Trimming removed 3 bases from V and 7 bases from J, with 12 bases in between. The CDR3 has 14 amino acids. DNA of the CDR3: TGTGCCAGTAGTATTGGAACAGGCATCGGGGAGCTGTTTTTT. Protein product: CASSIGTGIGELFF.

This chain links TRBV10-1 with TRBJ1-1, with D hard to call. V was clipped by 0 bases and J by 5 bases, with 7 bases between them. CDR3 length: 13 residues. In germline, CDR1 is WNHNN, CDR2 SYGVQD (reference sequence). CDR3 nucleotide sequence: TGCGCCAGCAGTGAGTCTGAGGGTACTGAAGCTTTCTTT. Encoded protein: CASSESEGTEAFF.

The chain employs TRBV6-6 and TRBJ1-2, with D perhaps TRBD1 (6 bases). The CDR3 covers 15 residues. CDR1 is MNHNY and CDR2 is SVGAGI in the germline V gene (reference sequence). V was pared by 5 bases and J by 2 bases, with 15 bases between. In nucleotides, the CDR3 is TGTGCCAGCAGTGAGAAGACAGGAGTAAACTATGGCTACACCTTC. This encodes CASSEKTGVNYGYTF.

The gene calls are TRBV7-2 and TRBJ1-1; D perhaps matches TRBD1 (6 bases). From germline, CDR1 is SGHTA and CDR2 FQGNSA. The V and J ends lost 4 bases and 4 bases respectively, with 13 bases between them. The CDR3 covers 14 residues. CDR3 in amino acids: CASSSQTGPTEAFF. The CDR3 coding sequence is TGTGCCAGCAGCTCTCAGACAGGCCCCACTGAAGCTTTCTTT.

The J gene is TRBJ1-1, the V gene TRBV19, with D perhaps matching TRBD1 (5 bases). CDR1 and CDR2 (germline): LNHDA, SQIVND (reference sequence). This CDR3 comprises 17 residues. The V gene lost 5 bases and the J gene lost 0 bases, with 19 bases spanning the gap. The CDR3 coding sequence is TGTGCCAGTAGTCCGAGACAGTCCGGATCGTTGAACACTGAAGCTTTCTTT. It codes for CASSPRQSGSLNTEAFF.

The CDR3 region is CATSPGSTPNTEAFF. The CDR3 coding sequence is TGTGCCACCAGCCCCGGGAGCACACCGAACACTGAAGCTTTCTTT. V and J are TRBV15 and TRBJ1-1; no clear D gene. The CDR3 runs to 15 residues. Germline values: CDR1 LNHNV, CDR2 YYDKDF (reference sequence). With 5 bases removed from V and 1 base from J, the gap between germline ends came to 14 bases.

V gene TRBV19 combines with J gene TRBJ2-5; the D gene is possibly TRBD2 (5 bases). Germline V gene sequence: CDR1 LNHDA, CDR2 SQIVND (reference sequence). This CDR3 is 13 amino acids long. V dropped 7 bases and J dropped 0 bases, with 9 bases sitting between them. This CDR3 is CASNAGDQETQYF. The CDR3 DNA sequence: TGTGCCAGTAATGCCGGGGACCAAGAGACCCAGTACTTC.

The genes are TRBV4-1 and TRBJ2-5; D might be TRBD1 (8 bases). The CDR3 covers 16 residues. CDR1 is MGHRA, CDR2 YSYEKL, per germline. Between the trimmed V and J ends, which lost 1 base and 5 bases, there was a span of 17 bases. CDR3 in DNA: TGCGCCAGCAGCCAAGCCAACACAGGGGGGGTCGAGACCCAGTACTTC. Amino acids: CASSQANTGGVETQYF.

This clone was counted a single time. This chain links TRBV10-3 with TRBJ2-1, with no clear D. From germline, CDR1 is ENHRY and CDR2 SYGVKD. V lost 0 bases and J lost 9, with 6 bases in between. The CDR3 is 12 residues long. In DNA form, the CDR3 reads TGTGCCATCAGTGAGTCGTATTTTGAGCAGTTCTTC. Its protein product is CAISESYFEQFF.

V and J are TRBV2 and TRBJ2-2, with 9 bases fitting TRBD1. Germline V gene lookup returns CDR1 SNHLY and CDR2 FYNNEI. The trim removed 8 bases at V and 6 bases at J, leaving 4 bases unmatched. CDR3 length: 13 amino acids. CDR3 DNA: TGTGCCAGCGGGACAGGGCCGGCCGGGGAGCTGTTTTTT. It codes for CASGTGPAGELFF.

V usage is TRBV19 and J usage is TRBJ1-1, with TRBD1 matching over 9 bases. From germline, CDR1 is LNHDA and CDR2 SQIVND (reference sequence). CDR3 length: 13 amino acids. V was clipped by 5 bases and J by 12 bases; unmatched bases: 10. The CDR3 DNA sequence: TGTGCCAGTAGTCCCGGGACAGGGCGGGGGACTTTCTTT. This codes for CASSPGTGRGTFF. Full variable domain (outside the CDR3, taken from reference TRBV19 and TRBJ1-1): DGGITQSPKYLFRKEGQNVTLSCEQNLNHDAMYWYRQDPGQGLRLIYYSQIVNDFQKGDIAEGYSVSREKKESFPLTVTSAQKNPTAFYLCASSPGTGRGTFFGQGTRLTVV.

In the case of this clone: Other DNA sequences from this sample encode an identical CDR3 as well. The J gene is TRBJ2-5, the V gene TRBV5-1, with a tentative D call TRBD2 (6 bases). Germline V gene data show CDR1 as SGHRS and CDR2 as YFSETQ. The V end lost 4 bases, the J end lost 2 bases, and 9 bases lay between the germline ends. CDR3 length equals 13 residues. CDR3 protein: CASSRGGQETQYF. The CDR3, as DNA: TGCGCCAGCAGCAGGGGAGGACAAGAGACCCAGTACTTC.